The sequence of this T cell receptor beta chain was determined in a study of shared clonotypes between healthy human individuals. The overall study: Donors consisted of two women and three men between 18 and 49.

This CDR3 is built from 16 residues. The germline gives CDR1 SEHNR, CDR2 FQNEAQ (reference sequence). V was cut by 5 bases and J by 4 bases, with 18 bases left in between. Each subset's genomic DNA was split evenly across several immunoSEQ plates. Here immunoSEQ multiplex PCR was the method, and the copy in TCRdb shows in-frame clones only, minus some. The data contain 2,500,000 or so clones, more than 80% of them singletons. The chain carries TRBV7-9 and TRBJ1-3; unclear D gene. The clonotype comes from a young man in good health. Sequencing was carried out using naive CD4+ T cells sorted from blood. The subset here: CD45RA+ positively selected. CDR3 in amino acids: CASSPKSLRGGNTIYF. In DNA, the CDR3 is TGTGCCAGCAGCCCCAAGTCTTTACGGGGAGGAAACACCATATATTTT.